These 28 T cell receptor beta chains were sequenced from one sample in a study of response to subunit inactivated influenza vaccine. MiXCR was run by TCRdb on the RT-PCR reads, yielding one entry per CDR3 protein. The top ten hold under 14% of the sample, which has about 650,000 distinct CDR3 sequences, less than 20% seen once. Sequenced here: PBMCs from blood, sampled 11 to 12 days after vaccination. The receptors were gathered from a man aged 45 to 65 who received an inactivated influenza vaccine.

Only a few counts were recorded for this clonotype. CDR3 nucleotide sequence: TGTGCCAGCAGCGTATGGGACAGGGCGAACACTGAAGCTTTCTTT. Amino acid sequence: CASSVWDRANTEAFF. V usage is TRBV7-3 and J usage is TRBJ1-1, with 9 bases aligning to TRBD1. Germline V gives CDR1 SGHTA, CDR2 FQGTGA. V lost 5 bases and J lost 1; bases outside the gene matches: 5. The CDR3 sequence is 15 residues long.

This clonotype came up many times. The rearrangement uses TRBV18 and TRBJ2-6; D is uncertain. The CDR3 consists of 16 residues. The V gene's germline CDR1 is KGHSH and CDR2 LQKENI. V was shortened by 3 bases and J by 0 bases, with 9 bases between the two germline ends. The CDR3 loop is CASSPRTNSGANVLTF. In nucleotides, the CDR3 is TGTGCCAGCTCACCCCGAACGAACTCTGGGGCCAACGTCCTGACTTTC.

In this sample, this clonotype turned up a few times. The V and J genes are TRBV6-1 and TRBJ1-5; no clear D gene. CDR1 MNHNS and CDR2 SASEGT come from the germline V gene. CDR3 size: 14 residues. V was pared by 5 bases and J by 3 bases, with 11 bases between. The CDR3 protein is CASSPGRTNQPQHF. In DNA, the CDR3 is TGTGCCAGCAGTCCAGGACGGACCAATCAGCCCCAGCATTTT.

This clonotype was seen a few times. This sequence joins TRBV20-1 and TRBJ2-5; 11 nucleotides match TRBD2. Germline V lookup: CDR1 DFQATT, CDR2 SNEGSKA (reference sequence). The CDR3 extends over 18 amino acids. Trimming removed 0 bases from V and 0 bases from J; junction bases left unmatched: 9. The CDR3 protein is CSARDRRASGGYQETQYF. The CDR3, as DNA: TGCAGTGCTAGAGATCGTCGCGCTAGCGGGGGGTACCAAGAGACCCAGTACTTC.

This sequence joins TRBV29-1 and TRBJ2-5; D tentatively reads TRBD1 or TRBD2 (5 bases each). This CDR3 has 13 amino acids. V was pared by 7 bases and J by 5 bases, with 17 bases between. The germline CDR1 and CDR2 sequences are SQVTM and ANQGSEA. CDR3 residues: CSAQRGVGETQYF. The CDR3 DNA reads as TGCAGCGCCCAGAGAGGGGTTGGGGAGACCCAGTACTTC.

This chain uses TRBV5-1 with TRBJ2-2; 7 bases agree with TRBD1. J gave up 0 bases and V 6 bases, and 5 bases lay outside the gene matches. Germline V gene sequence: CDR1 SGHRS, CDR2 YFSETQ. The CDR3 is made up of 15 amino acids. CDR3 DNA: TGCGCCAGCATCGAGGGGGCCACGAACACCGGGGAGCTGTTTTTT. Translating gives CASIEGATNTGELFF.

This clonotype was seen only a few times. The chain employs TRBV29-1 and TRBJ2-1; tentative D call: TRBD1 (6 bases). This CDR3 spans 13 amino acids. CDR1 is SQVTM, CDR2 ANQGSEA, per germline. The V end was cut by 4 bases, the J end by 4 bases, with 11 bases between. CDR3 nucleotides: TGCAGCGTTGCCCGAGACAGGTACAATGAGCAGTTCTTC. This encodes CSVARDRYNEQFF.

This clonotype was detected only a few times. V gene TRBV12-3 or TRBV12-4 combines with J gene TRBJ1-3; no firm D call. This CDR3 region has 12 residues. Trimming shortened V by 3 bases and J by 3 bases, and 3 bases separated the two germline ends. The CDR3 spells CASSLYGNTIYF. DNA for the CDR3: TGTGCCAGCAGTTTGTATGGAAACACCATATATTTT.

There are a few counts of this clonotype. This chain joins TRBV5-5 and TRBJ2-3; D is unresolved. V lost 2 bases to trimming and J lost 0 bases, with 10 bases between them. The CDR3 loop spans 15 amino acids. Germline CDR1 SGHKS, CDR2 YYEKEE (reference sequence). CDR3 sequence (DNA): TGTGCCAGCAGCTTACAATTCGGGAGCACAGATACGCAGTATTTT. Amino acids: CASSLQFGSTDTQYF.

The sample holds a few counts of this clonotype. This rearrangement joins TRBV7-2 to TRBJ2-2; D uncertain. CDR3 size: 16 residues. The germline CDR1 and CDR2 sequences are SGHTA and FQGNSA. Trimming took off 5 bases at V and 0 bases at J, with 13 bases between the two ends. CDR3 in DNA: TGTGCCAGCAGCCCCCTTCCTTCCACGAACACCGGGGAGCTGTTTTTT. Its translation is CASSPLPSTNTGELFF.

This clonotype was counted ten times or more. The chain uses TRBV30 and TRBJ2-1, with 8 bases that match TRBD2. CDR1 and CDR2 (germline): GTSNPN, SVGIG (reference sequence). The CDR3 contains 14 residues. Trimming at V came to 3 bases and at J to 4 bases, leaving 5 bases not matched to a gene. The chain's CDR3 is CAWSFSGAYNEQFF. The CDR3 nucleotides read TGTGCCTGGAGCTTTAGCGGGGCTTACAATGAGCAGTTCTTC.

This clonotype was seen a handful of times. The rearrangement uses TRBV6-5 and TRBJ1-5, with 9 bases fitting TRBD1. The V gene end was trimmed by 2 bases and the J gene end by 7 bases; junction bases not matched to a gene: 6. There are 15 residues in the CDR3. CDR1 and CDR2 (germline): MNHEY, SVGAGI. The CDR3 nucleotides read TGTGCCAGCAGTTACCGGGACAGGGAGCGGCAGCCCCAGCATTTT. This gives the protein CASSYRDRERQPQHF.

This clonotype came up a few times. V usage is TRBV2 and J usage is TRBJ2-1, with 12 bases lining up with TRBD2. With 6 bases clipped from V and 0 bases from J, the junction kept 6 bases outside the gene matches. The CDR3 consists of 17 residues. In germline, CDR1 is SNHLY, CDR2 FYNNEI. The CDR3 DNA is TGTGCCAGCAGACGGACTAGCGGGGATATCTCCTACAATGAGCAGTTCTTC. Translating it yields CASRRTSGDISYNEQFF.

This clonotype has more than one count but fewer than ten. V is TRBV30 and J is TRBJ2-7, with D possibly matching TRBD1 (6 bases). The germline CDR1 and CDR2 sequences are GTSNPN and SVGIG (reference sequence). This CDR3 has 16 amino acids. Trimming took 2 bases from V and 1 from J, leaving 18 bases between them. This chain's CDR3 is CAWSFSVFGQSYEQYF. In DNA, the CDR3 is TGTGCCTGGAGTTTTTCGGTATTTGGACAGTCCTACGAGCAGTACTTC.

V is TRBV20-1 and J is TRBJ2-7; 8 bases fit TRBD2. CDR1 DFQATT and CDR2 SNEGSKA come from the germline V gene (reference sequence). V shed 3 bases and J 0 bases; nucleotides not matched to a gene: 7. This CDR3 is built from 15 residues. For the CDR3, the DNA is TGCAGTGCTAGGGCCTTGCGGGGGGACTCCTACGAGCAGTACTTC. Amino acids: CSARALRGDSYEQYF.

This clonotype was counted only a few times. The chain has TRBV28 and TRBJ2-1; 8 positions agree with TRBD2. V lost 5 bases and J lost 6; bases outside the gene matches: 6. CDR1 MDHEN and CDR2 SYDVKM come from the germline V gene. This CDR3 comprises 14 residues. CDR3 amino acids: CASSQAGAPNEQFF. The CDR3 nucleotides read TGTGCCAGCAGTCAAGCGGGGGCTCCCAATGAGCAGTTCTTC.

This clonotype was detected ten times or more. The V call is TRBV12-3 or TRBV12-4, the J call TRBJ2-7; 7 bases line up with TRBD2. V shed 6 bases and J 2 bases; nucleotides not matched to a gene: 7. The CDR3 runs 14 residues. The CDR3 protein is CASSVTSATYEQYF. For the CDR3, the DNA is TGTGCCAGCAGCGTAACTAGCGCAACCTACGAGCAGTACTTC.

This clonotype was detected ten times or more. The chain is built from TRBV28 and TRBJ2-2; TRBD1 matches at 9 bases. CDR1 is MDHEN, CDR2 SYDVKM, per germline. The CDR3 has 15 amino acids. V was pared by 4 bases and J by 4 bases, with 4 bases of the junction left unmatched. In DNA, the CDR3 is TGTGCCAGCAGTTCAAGACAGGGGGGCACCGGGGAGCTGTTTTTT. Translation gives CASSSRQGGTGELFF.

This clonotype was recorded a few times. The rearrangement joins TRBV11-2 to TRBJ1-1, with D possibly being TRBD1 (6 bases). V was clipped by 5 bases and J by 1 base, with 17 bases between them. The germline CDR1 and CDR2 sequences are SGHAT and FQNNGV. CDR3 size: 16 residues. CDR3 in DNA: TGTGCCAGCAGCCTCCATGGGGGGGGCGCGAACACTGAAGCTTTCTTT. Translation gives CASSLHGGGANTEAFF.

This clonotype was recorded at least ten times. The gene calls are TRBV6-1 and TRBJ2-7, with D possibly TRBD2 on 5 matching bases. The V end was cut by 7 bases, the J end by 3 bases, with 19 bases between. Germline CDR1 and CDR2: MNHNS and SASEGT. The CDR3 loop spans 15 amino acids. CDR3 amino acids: CASTKEAGVYYEQYF. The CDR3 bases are TGTGCCAGCACAAAGGAGGCAGGTGTGTACTACGAGCAGTACTTC.

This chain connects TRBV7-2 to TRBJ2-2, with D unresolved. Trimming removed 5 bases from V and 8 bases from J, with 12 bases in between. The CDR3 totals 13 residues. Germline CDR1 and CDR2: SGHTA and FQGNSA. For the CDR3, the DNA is TGTGCCAGCAGCCCCCAATTGTCGGGGGAGCTGTTTTTT. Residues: CASSPQLSGELFF.

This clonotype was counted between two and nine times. DNA of the CDR3: TGCGCCAGCAGCTCCGGACAGGGGCGATCCGCCGGGGAGCTGTTTTTT. It codes for CASSSGQGRSAGELFF. The chain recombines TRBV5-1 with TRBJ2-2; 9 bases line up with TRBD1. The J segment lost 6 bases and the V segment lost 3 bases, leaving 9 bases of the junction unmatched. The germline V gene has CDR1 SGHRS and CDR2 YFSETQ. This CDR3 has 16 amino acids.

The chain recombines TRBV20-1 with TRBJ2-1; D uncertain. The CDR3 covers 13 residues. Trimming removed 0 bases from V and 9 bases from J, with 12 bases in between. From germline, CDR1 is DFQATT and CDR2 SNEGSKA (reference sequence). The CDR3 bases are TGCAGTGCTAGAGATACCGGGTACGGTGAGCAGTTCTTC. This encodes CSARDTGYGEQFF.

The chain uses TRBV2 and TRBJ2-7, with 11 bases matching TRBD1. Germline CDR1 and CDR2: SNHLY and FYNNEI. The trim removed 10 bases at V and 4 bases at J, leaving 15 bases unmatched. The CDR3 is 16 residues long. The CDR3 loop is CATLSGEGQGDYEQYF. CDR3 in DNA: TGTGCCACCCTGTCGGGTGAGGGACAGGGGGATTACGAGCAGTACTTC.

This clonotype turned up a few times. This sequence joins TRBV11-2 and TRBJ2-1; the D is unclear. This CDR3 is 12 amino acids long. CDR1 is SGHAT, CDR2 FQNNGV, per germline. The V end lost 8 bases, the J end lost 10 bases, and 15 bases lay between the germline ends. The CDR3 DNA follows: TGTGCCAGCCTCCTCCACGGTCCCGAGCAGTTCTTC. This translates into CASLLHGPEQFF.

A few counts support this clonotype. DNA for the CDR3: TGTGCCATCAGTGCCGGGGCCGGTGGGCTCAATGAGCAGTTCTTC. Its translation is CAISAGAGGLNEQFF. The V and J genes are TRBV10-3 and TRBJ2-1, with D tentatively TRBD1 or TRBD2 (5 bases each). The CDR3 is made up of 15 amino acids. Germline lookup yields CDR1 ENHRY and CDR2 SYGVKD. Trimming removed 4 bases from V and 6 bases from J, with 16 bases in between.

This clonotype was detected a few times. The CDR3 spells CASRPTQGRNSPLHF. CDR3 in DNA: TGTGCCAGCAGGCCTACACAGGGAAGAAATTCACCCCTCCACTTT. The genes are TRBV7-9 and TRBJ1-6; D possibly corresponds to TRBD1 (6 bases). V shed 6 bases and J shed 7 bases, with 16 bases lying between them. CDR1 is SEHNR, CDR2 FQNEAQ, per germline (reference sequence). The CDR3 spans 15 residues.

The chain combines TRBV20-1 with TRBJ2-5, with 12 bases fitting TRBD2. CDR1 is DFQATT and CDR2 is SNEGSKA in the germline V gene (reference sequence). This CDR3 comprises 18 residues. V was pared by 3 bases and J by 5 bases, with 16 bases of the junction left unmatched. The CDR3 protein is CSARGLAGPRGSGETQYF. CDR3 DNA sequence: TGCAGTGCTAGGGGACTAGCGGGCCCTCGGGGGTCCGGGGAGACCCAGTACTTC.